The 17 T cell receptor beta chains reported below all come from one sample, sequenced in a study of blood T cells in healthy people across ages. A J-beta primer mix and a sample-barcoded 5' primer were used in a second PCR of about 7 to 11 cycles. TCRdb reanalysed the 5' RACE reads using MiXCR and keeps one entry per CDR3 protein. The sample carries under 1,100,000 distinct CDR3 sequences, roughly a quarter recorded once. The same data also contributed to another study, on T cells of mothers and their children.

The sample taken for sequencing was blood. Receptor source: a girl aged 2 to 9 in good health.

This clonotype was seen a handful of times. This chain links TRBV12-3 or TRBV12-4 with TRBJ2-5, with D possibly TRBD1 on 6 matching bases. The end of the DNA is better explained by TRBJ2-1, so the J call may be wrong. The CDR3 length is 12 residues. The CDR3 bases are TGTGCCAGCAGTTTAAGGGACACCTCGCAGTTCTTC. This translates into CASSLRDTSQFF.

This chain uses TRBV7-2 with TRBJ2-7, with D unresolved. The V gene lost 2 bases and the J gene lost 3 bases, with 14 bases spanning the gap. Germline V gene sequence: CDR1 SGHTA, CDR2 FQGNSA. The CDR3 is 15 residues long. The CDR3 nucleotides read TGTGCCAGCAGCTTAATTGGAGTGGGGAACTACGAGCAGTACTTC. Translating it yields CASSLIGVGNYEQYF.

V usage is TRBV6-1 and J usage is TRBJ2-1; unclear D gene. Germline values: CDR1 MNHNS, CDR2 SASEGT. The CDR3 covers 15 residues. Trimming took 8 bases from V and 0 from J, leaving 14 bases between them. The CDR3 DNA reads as TGTGCCAGCTTGGGGTTCCTAGGCTCCTACAATGAGCAGTTCTTC. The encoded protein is CASLGFLGSYNEQFF.

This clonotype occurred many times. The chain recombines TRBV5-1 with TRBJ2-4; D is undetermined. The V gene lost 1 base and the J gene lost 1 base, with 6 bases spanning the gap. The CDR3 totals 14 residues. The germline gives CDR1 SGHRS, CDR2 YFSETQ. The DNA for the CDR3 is TGCGCCAGCAGCTTGACTCTGGCCAAAAACATTCAGTACTTC. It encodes CASSLTLAKNIQYF.

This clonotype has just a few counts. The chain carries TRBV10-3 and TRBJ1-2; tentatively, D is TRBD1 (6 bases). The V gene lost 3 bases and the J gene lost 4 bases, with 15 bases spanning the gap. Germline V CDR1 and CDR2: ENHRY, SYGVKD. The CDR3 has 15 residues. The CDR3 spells CAISDIGEGVYGYTF. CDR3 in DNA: TGTGCCATCAGTGACATTGGAGAGGGGGTCTATGGCTACACCTTC.

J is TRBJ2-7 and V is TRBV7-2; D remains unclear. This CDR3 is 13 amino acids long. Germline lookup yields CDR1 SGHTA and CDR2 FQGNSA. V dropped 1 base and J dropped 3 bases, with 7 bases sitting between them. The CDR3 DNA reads TGTGCCAGCAGCTTAGTCCGGTTCTACGAGCAGTACTTC. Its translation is CASSLVRFYEQYF.

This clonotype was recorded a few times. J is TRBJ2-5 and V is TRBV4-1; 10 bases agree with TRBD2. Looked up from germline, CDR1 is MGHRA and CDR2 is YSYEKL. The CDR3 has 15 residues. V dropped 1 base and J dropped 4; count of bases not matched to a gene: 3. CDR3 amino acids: CASSQALAGRETQYF. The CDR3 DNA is TGCGCCAGCAGCCAAGCACTAGCGGGAAGAGAGACCCAGTACTTC.

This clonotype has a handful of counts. CDR3 protein: CASSSSPGTGLHEQYF. The CDR3 coding sequence is TGTGCCAGCAGCTCCAGTCCCGGGACAGGGTTACACGAGCAGTACTTC. This chain joins TRBV5-6 and TRBJ2-7; 9 bases are a match to TRBD1. Germline V gene sequence: CDR1 SGHDT, CDR2 YYEEEE. CDR3 length: 16 residues. V lost 3 bases to trimming and J lost 5 bases; unmatched junction nucleotides: 12.

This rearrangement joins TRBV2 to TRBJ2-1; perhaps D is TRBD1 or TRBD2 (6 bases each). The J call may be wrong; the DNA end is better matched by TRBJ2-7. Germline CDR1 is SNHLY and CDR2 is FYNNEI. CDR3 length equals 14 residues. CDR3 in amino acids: CASSEEGGVDEQYF. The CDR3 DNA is TGTGCCAGCAGTGAGGAGGGGGGTGTCGACGAGCAGTACTTC.

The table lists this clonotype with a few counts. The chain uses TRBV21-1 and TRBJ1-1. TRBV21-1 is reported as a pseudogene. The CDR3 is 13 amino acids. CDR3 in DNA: TGTGCCAGCAGCAAAGACAGTAGCACTGAAGCTTTCTTT. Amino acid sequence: CASSKDSSTEAFF.

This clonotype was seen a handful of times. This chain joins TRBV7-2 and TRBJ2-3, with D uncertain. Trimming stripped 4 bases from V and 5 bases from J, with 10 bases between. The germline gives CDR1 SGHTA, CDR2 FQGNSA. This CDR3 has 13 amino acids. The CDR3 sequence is CASSSLFGDTQYF. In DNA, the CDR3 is TGTGCCAGCAGCTCCTTATTCGGAGATACGCAGTATTTT.

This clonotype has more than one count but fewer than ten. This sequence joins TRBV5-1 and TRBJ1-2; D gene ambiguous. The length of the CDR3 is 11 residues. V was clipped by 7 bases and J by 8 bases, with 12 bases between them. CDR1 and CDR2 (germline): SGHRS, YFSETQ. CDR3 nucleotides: TGCGCCAGCTACGGGGTTGGGGGCTACACCTTC. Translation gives CASYGVGGYTF.

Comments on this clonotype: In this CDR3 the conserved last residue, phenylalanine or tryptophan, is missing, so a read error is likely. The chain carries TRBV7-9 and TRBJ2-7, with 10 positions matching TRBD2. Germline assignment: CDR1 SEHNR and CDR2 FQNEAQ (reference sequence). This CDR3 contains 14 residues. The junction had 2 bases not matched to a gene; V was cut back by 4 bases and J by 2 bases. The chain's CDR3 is CASSWGLATYEQYL. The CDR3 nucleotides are TGTGCCAGCAGCTGGGGACTAGCGACCTACGAGCAGTACCTC.

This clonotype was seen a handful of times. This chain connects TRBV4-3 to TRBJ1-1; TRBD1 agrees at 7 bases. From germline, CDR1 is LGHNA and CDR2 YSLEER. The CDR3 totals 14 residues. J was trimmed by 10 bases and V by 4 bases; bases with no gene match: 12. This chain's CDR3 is CASSLIGDSSRAFF. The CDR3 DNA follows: TGCGCCAGCAGCCTTATTGGGGACAGTTCCCGAGCTTTCTTT.

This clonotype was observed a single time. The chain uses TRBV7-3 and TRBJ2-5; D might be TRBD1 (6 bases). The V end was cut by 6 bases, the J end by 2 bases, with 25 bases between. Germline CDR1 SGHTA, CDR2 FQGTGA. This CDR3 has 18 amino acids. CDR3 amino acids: CASSYYLYRGGTQETQYF. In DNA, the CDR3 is TGTGCCAGCAGTTACTACCTTTACCGAGGGGGAACTCAAGAGACCCAGTACTTC.

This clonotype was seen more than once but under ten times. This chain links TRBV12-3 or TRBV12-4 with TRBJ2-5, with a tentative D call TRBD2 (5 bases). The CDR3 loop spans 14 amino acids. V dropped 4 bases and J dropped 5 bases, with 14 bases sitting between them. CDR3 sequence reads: CASSSSSTGETQYF. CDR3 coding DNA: TGTGCCAGCAGTTCCTCTAGCACGGGCGAGACCCAGTACTTC.

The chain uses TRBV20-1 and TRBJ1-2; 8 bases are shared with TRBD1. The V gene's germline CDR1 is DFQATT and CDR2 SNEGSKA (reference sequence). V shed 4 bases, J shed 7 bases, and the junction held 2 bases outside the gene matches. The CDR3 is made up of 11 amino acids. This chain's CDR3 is CSATQGAGYTF. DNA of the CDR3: TGCAGTGCTACCCAGGGGGCTGGCTACACCTTC.